This record concerns one TCR beta chain sequence. CDR1 is SGHRS and CDR2 is YFSETQ in the germline V gene. CDR3 size: 15 residues. V gave up 4 bases and J gave up 3 bases, with 16 bases separating them. The sample is drawn from a study of T-cell memory formation after mild COVID-19. TCRdb re-called the 5' RACE reads through MiXCR, storing one row per CDR3 protein. Among fewer than 200,000 distinct CDR3 sequences listed, 18% were seen once. The genes are TRBV5-1 and TRBJ1-2; D is possibly TRBD1 (5 bases). The sequence derives from a man aged 18 to 30 who had mild COVID-19 (a few samples of this study predate the infection). Cell type and time point are not known. The sample consisted of PBMCs or a T cell subset sorted from them (not recorded which). This CDR3 is CASSLEGQGYYGYTF. Here the CDR3 DNA reads TGCGCCAGCAGCCTGGAGGGGCAGGGATACTATGGCTACACCTTC.